A single sample gave rise to the 16 T cell receptor beta chains below, sequenced in a study of T cells after yellow fever vaccination. TCRdb called the 5' RACE reads again in MiXCR, with one record for every CDR3 protein. The sample lists around 600,000 distinct CDR3 sequences, roughly an eighth occurring once. Sample: PBMCs, taken on the day of the yellow fever booster vaccination. Source of these receptors: a man younger than 45 who received the YFV17D yellow fever vaccine.

The V and J genes are TRBV12-3 or TRBV12-4 and TRBJ2-3, with D possibly matching TRBD2 (7 bases). The CDR3 runs 15 residues. V was pared by 2 bases and J by 4 bases, with 13 bases between. The CDR3 sequence: CASSLLGGGSDTQYF. The DNA of the CDR3 is TGTGCCAGCAGTTTACTGGGAGGGGGATCAGATACGCAGTATTTT.

There are a few counts of this clonotype. The gene calls are TRBV15 and TRBJ2-5, with D hard to call. The CDR3 extends over 14 amino acids. V lost 0 bases and J lost 3, with 8 bases in between. Germline V gene sequence: CDR1 LNHNV, CDR2 YYDKDF (reference sequence). This CDR3 reads CATSRDRLKETQYF. The CDR3 DNA reads as TGTGCCACCAGCAGAGATAGGCTGAAAGAGACCCAGTACTTC.

This clonotype has ten or more counts. The rearrangement uses TRBV9 and TRBJ2-1, with a possible D match to TRBD1 (6 bases). Trimming pared 3 bases from V and 7 bases from J, leaving 14 bases between. This CDR3 has 14 amino acids. Germline CDR1 and CDR2: SGDLS and YYNGEE. The CDR3 bases are TGTGCCAGCAGCGCCACGCCGGGGACAAATGAGCAGTTCTTC. Protein: CASSATPGTNEQFF.

CDR3 bases: TGCGCCAGCAGCCAAGATCGGTATGGGGTCCTGAACACTGAAGCTTTCTTT. Translation: CASSQDRYGVLNTEAFF. This rearrangement joins TRBV4-3 to TRBJ1-1; no clear D gene. CDR1 is LGHNA and CDR2 is YSLEER in the germline V gene. V was trimmed by 0 bases and J by 0 bases, leaving 14 bases between them. The CDR3 extends over 17 amino acids.

The V call is TRBV11-1, the J call TRBJ2-2; 13 positions agree with TRBD2. V shed 5 bases and J 4 bases; nucleotides not matched to a gene: 16. Germline assignment: CDR1 SGHAT and CDR2 FQDESV (reference sequence). CDR3 size: 20 residues. The CDR3 bases are TGTGCCAGCAGCAGCGGACTAGCGGGAGTCAGATTAGGAGGCACCGGGGAGCTGTTTTTT. Its protein product is CASSSGLAGVRLGGTGELFF.

This clonotype appeared a few times. The chain carries TRBV28 and TRBJ2-7; 8 bases match TRBD2. The CDR3 consists of 17 residues. V dropped 3 bases and J dropped 3; count of bases not matched to a gene: 13. CDR1 is MDHEN and CDR2 is SYDVKM in the germline V gene. The CDR3 nucleotides are TGTGCCAGCAGTTTTTCCATCGGAGTAGCGGGAATCTACGAGCAGTACTTC. Amino acid sequence: CASSFSIGVAGIYEQYF.

This clonotype occurred a few times. The chain joins TRBV7-2 to TRBJ1-4; D may be TRBD1 (5 bases). CDR3 length: 15 residues. The germline CDR1 and CDR2 sequences are SGHTA and FQGNSA. Trimming cost V 4 bases and J 6 bases, with 15 bases left between them. Written as DNA, the CDR3 is TGTGCCAGCAGCTCAACCGGGACGGCCCATGAAAAACTGTTTTTT. It translates to CASSSTGTAHEKLFF.

This clonotype was observed a few times. J is TRBJ2-3 and V is TRBV5-1, with 7 bases matching TRBD2. V lost 9 bases and J lost 2; bases outside the gene matches: 9. CDR3 size: 14 residues. The germline V gene encodes CDR1 SGHRS and CDR2 YFSETQ. The CDR3 here is CATAGGGSTDTQYF. The CDR3 DNA follows: TGCGCCACGGCTGGGGGGGGATCCACAGATACGCAGTATTTT.

The V call is TRBV30, the J call TRBJ2-1, with D perhaps matching TRBD1 or TRBD2 (5 bases each). In germline, CDR1 is GTSNPN, CDR2 SVGIG (reference sequence). The germline V and J ends were trimmed by 3 bases and 5 bases, with 8 bases remaining between them. The CDR3 is 12 amino acids. The CDR3 here is CAWSQGHNEQFF. CDR3 DNA: TGTGCCTGGAGCCAGGGACACAATGAGCAGTTCTTC.

V gene TRBV29-1 combines with J gene TRBJ2-3, with a tentative D call TRBD2 (6 bases). Trimming removed 7 bases at V and 1 base at J, with 15 bases between. Germline CDR1 SQVTM, CDR2 ANQGSEA. This CDR3 comprises 14 residues. CDR3 sequence: CSATGPGGTDTQYF. CDR3 bases: TGCAGCGCGACGGGGCCGGGGGGCACAGATACGCAGTATTTT.

The V call is TRBV27, the J call TRBJ2-3, with D possibly TRBD2 on 6 matching bases. There are 16 residues in the CDR3. V lost 6 bases and J 7 bases, leaving 23 bases between the germline ends. The germline V gene encodes CDR1 MNHEY and CDR2 SMNVEV (reference sequence). The CDR3 DNA follows: TGTGCCAGCAGATCACCCGGGACTGGGACGGAGAATACGCAGTATTTT. It encodes CASRSPGTGTENTQYF.

This clonotype was seen more than once but under ten times. The chain has TRBV18 and TRBJ1-2, with TRBD1 matching 7 bases. This CDR3 is 15 amino acids long. CDR1 and CDR2 (germline): KGHSH, LQKENI. Losses at the gene ends were 3 bases for V and 0 bases for J; bases not matched to a gene: 4. The CDR3 sequence is CASSPDRDTNYGYTF. The CDR3 DNA reads as TGTGCCAGCTCACCCGACAGGGATACTAACTATGGCTACACCTTC.

This clonotype showed up many times. The rearrangement joins TRBV7-2 to TRBJ2-7; D is perhaps TRBD2 (6 bases). With 1 base removed from V and 0 bases from J, the gap between germline ends came to 10 bases. This CDR3 region has 15 residues. Germline values: CDR1 SGHTA, CDR2 FQGNSA. The CDR3 region is CASSLGSGSSYEQYF. In DNA form, the CDR3 reads TGTGCCAGCAGCTTAGGTAGCGGAAGCTCCTACGAGCAGTACTTC.

The sample holds a few counts of this clonotype. The chain joins TRBV30 to TRBJ2-7, with D perhaps matching TRBD1 (6 bases). The CDR3 sequence is 11 residues long. The V gene's germline CDR1 is GTSNPN and CDR2 SVGIG (reference sequence). V was clipped by 3 bases and J by 4 bases, with 7 bases between them. The CDR3 nucleotides are TGTGCCTGGAGCCAGGGGTACGAGCAGTACTTC. The encoded protein is CAWSQGYEQYF. Full variable domain (remainder filled in from reference TRBV30 and TRBJ2-7): SQTIHQWPATLVQPVGSPLSLECTVEGTSNPNLYWYRQAAGRGLQLLFYSVGIGQISSEVPQNLSASRPQDRQFILSSKKLLLSDSGFYLCAWSQGYEQYFGPGTRLTVT.

The sample holds a few counts of this clonotype. CDR3 sequence (DNA): TGTGCCAGCATCAAGACAGAAATGAACACTGAAGCTTTCTTT. Protein product: CASIKTEMNTEAFF. The chain uses TRBV7-2 and TRBJ1-1, with D maybe TRBD1 (5 bases). This CDR3 has 14 residues. Between the trimmed V and J ends, which lost 7 bases and 0 bases, there was a span of 12 bases. Germline CDR1 SGHTA, CDR2 FQGNSA.

This clonotype was seen repeatedly, ten times or more. This chain uses TRBV20-1 with TRBJ2-1; D gene ambiguous. The V and J ends lost 0 bases and 8 bases respectively, with 8 bases between them. CDR1 is DFQATT, CDR2 SNEGSKA, per germline (reference sequence). This CDR3 is 12 amino acids long. The CDR3 loop reads CSARDQGYEQFF. The CDR3 DNA reads TGCAGTGCTAGAGATCAAGGCTATGAGCAGTTCTTC.